A single sample is the source of the 24 T cell receptor beta chains below, sequenced in a study of blood T cell repertoires in COVID-19. Here immunoSEQ multiplex PCR was the method, and the copy in TCRdb shows in-frame clones only, minus some. The sample includes 200,000 to 300,000 clones, approximately 86% of them seen just once. The sample was peripheral blood. These receptors were obtained from a young man with active or convalescent COVID-19.

This chain uses TRBV11-2 with TRBJ1-2, with 9 bases lining up with TRBD1. V lost 2 bases, J lost 7 bases, and 11 bases stayed unmatched. In germline, CDR1 is SGHAT, CDR2 FQNNGV. The CDR3 extends over 16 amino acids. This CDR3 is CASSLFDGTGIFGYTF. In DNA, the CDR3 is TGTGCCAGCAGCTTATTTGATGGGACAGGGATCTTTGGCTACACCTTC.

This clone has a count of ten or more. This rearrangement joins TRBV9 to TRBJ2-5, with D tentatively TRBD2 (6 bases). V lost 3 bases and J 5 bases, leaving 14 bases between the germline ends. This CDR3 is built from 14 residues. Germline V gives CDR1 SGDLS, CDR2 YYNGEE. The CDR3 is CASSDRTGRETQYF. DNA of the CDR3: TGTGCCAGCAGCGATCGGACGGGGAGGGAGACCCAGTACTTC.

The table lists this clone with a few counts. The chain uses TRBV29-1 and TRBJ2-7; D unresolved. The length of the CDR3 is 13 residues. Between the trimmed V and J ends, which lost 4 bases and 2 bases, there was a span of 12 bases. CDR1 SQVTM and CDR2 ANQGSEA come from the germline V gene. The CDR3 loop reads CSVVSEVTYEQYF. In DNA form, the CDR3 reads TGCAGCGTTGTGTCAGAAGTGACCTACGAGCAGTACTTC.

This CDR3 is CGGRTYNEQFF. CDR3 nucleotide sequence: TGCGGAGGGAGGACCTACAATGAGCAGTTCTTC. The gene calls are TRBV20-1 and TRBJ2-1; maybe TRBD2 (6 bases). CDR3 length equals 11 residues. The germline CDR1 and CDR2 sequences are DFQATT and SNEGSKA (reference sequence).

The chain combines TRBV5-1 with TRBJ2-3, with D possibly TRBD1 on 5 matching bases. V gave up 0 bases and J gave up 4 bases, with 9 bases separating them. There are 14 residues in the CDR3. Germline V lookup: CDR1 SGHRS, CDR2 YFSETQ. The DNA of the CDR3 is TGCGCCAGCAGCTTGGGCCAGGGTGCAGATACGCAGTATTTT. Protein product: CASSLGQGADTQYF.

V gene TRBV7-9 combines with J gene TRBJ1-2, with D hard to call. The germline CDR1 and CDR2 sequences are SEHNR and FQNEAQ (reference sequence). V lost 2 bases, J lost 3 bases, and 7 bases lay in between. CDR3 length equals 13 residues. The CDR3 DNA reads TGTGCCAGCAGCTTAAGATCGGACTATGGCTACACCTTC. It encodes CASSLRSDYGYTF.

J is TRBJ1-2 and V is TRBV11-2; perhaps TRBD1 as D (6 bases). This CDR3 has 17 residues. V lost 1 base, J lost 4 bases, and 19 bases lay in between. Per the germline V gene, CDR1 is SGHAT and CDR2 is FQNNGV. CDR3 sequence reads: CASSLVSSGQRGYGYTF. The CDR3 nucleotides read TGTGCCAGCAGCTTAGTCAGTTCAGGACAGAGAGGCTATGGCTACACCTTC.

The chain employs TRBV2 and TRBJ1-4; D is possibly TRBD1 (5 bases). The V and J ends lost 7 bases and 6 bases respectively, with 15 bases between them. This CDR3 is built from 14 residues. Germline V gives CDR1 SNHLY, CDR2 FYNNEI. The chain's CDR3 is CASKLNRLDEKLFF. In DNA form, the CDR3 reads TGTGCCAGCAAACTTAACAGGTTGGATGAAAAACTGTTTTTT.

J is TRBJ1-4 and V is TRBV7-9; no definite D call. The CDR3 is 15 residues long. Trimming removed 5 bases at V and 8 bases at J, with 18 bases between. Germline CDR1 reads SEHNR; CDR2 reads FQNEAQ (reference sequence). The CDR3 loop reads CASSRTDDSGEKLFF. CDR3 coding DNA: TGTGCCAGCAGCCGCACTGATGATTCCGGGGAAAAACTGTTTTTT. Full variable domain (remainder filled in from reference TRBV7-9 and TRBJ1-4): DTGVSQNPRHKITKRGQNVTFRCDPISEHNRLYWYRQTLGQGPEFLTYFQNEAQLEKSRLLSDRFSAERPKGSFSTLEIQRTEQGDSAMYLCASSRTDDSGEKLFFGSGTQLSVL.

V usage is TRBV19 and J usage is TRBJ1-2; TRBD1 matches at 7 bases. V lost 6 bases, J lost 1 base, and 11 bases stayed unmatched. Germline lookup yields CDR1 LNHDA and CDR2 SQIVND (reference sequence). The CDR3 consists of 16 residues. Here the CDR3 DNA reads TGTGCCAGTAGCAGGGACAGAGAAGTGTTTAACTATGGCTACACCTTC. It translates to CASSRDREVFNYGYTF.

This chain joins TRBV3-1 (or the pseudogene TRBV3-2) and TRBJ2-7; weak D call: TRBD2 (5 bases). The CDR3 has 13 residues. Between the trimmed V and J ends, which lost 1 base and 6 bases, there was a span of 10 bases. Germline CDR1 reads LGHDT; CDR2 reads YNNKEL (reference sequence). The CDR3 DNA reads TGTGCCAGCAGCCAAGTACTAGTAAGCGAGCAGTACTTC. Translated, it gives CASSQVLVSEQYF.

The CDR3 region is CASRDRETNYGYTF. DNA of the CDR3: TGTGCCAGTAGGGACAGGGAAACTAACTATGGCTACACCTTC. This chain joins TRBV19 and TRBJ1-2; 8 positions match TRBD1. The CDR3 has 14 amino acids. Per the germline V gene, CDR1 is LNHDA and CDR2 is SQIVND (reference sequence). V lost 6 bases to trimming and J lost 0 bases; unmatched junction nucleotides: 3.

This chain joins TRBV19 and TRBJ1-1, with 9 bases identical to TRBD1. In germline, CDR1 is LNHDA, CDR2 SQIVND (reference sequence). Trimming took 4 bases from V and 4 from J; bases not matched to a gene: 7. This CDR3 comprises 15 residues. CDR3 in amino acids: CASSKRQGGGTEAFF. The CDR3 DNA follows: TGTGCCAGTAGTAAACGACAGGGGGGAGGCACTGAAGCTTTCTTT. The full variable domain, with the rest looked up from reference TRBV19 and TRBJ1-1, is DGGITQSPKYLFRKEGQNVTLSCEQNLNHDAMYWYRQDPGQGLRLIYYSQIVNDFQKGDIAEGYSVSREKKESFPLTVTSAQKNPTAFYLCASSKRQGGGTEAFFGQGTRLTVV.

The J gene is TRBJ1-1, the V gene TRBV7-3; TRBD1 matches at 7 bases. Germline CDR1 is SGHTA and CDR2 is FQGTGA. Germline trimming cut 1 base from V and 8 bases from J; bases unmatched to any gene: 4. This CDR3 has 13 amino acids. The CDR3 sequence is CASSLNPQGEAFF. Written as DNA, the CDR3 is TGTGCCAGCAGCTTAAACCCACAGGGGGAAGCTTTCTTT.

The chain employs TRBV12-3 or TRBV12-4 and TRBJ2-7; 7 nucleotides line up with TRBD1. The V and J ends lost 4 bases and 4 bases, in that order; junction bases with no gene match: 4. CDR3 length equals 13 residues. Here the CDR3 reads CASSSPTGYEQYF. The CDR3, as DNA: TGTGCCAGCAGTTCCCCGACAGGGTACGAGCAGTACTTC.

V and J are TRBV5-1 and TRBJ2-2, with D possibly TRBD1 on 7 matching bases. The CDR3 totals 14 residues. With 4 bases removed from V and 6 bases from J, the gap between germline ends came to 13 bases. Germline loops: CDR1 SGHRS, CDR2 YFSETQ. CDR3 DNA: TGCGCCAGCAGCGCGGGACAGCGCGCCGGGGAGCTGTTTTTT. It specifies CASSAGQRAGELFF.

This clone was seen once. This sequence joins TRBV19 and TRBJ2-3, with TRBD1 matching over 7 bases. The CDR3 is 14 residues long. Germline V gene sequence: CDR1 LNHDA, CDR2 SQIVND (reference sequence). The ends lost 5 bases at V and 2 bases at J; junction bases unmatched: 4. The CDR3 DNA is TGTGCCAGTAGTTTGGGACAGTACACAGATACGCAGTATTTT. As protein: CASSLGQYTDTQYF. Using reference TRBV19 and TRBJ2-3 for the parts outside the CDR3, the full variable domain is DGGITQSPKYLFRKEGQNVTLSCEQNLNHDAMYWYRQDPGQGLRLIYYSQIVNDFQKGDIAEGYSVSREKKESFPLTVTSAQKNPTAFYLCASSLGQYTDTQYFGPGTRLTVL.

The chain carries TRBV19 and TRBJ1-6, with D possibly matching TRBD1 (5 bases). CDR3 length: 15 amino acids. Per germline, CDR1 LNHDA and CDR2 SQIVND (reference sequence). Trimming stripped 7 bases from V and 2 bases from J, with 12 bases between. This CDR3 is CASTRGMAYNSPLHF. In DNA, the CDR3 is TGTGCCAGTACGCGGGGGATGGCCTATAATTCACCCCTCCACTTT.

The V and J genes are TRBV27 and TRBJ1-2; 10 bases match TRBD1. The V segment lost 5 bases and the J segment 6 bases; nucleotides outside the gene matches: 6. The CDR3 spans 14 residues. Per germline, CDR1 MNHEY and CDR2 SMNVEV (reference sequence). CDR3 sequence: CASSLTGGGDGYTF. Written as DNA, the CDR3 is TGTGCCAGCAGTCTGACAGGGGGCGGGGATGGCTACACCTTC.

The chain employs TRBV4-3 and TRBJ2-7; TRBD2 matches at 7 bases. With V trimmed by 0 bases and J by 2 bases, 4 bases remained unmatched. The CDR3 totals 15 residues. Germline lookup yields CDR1 LGHNA and CDR2 YSLEER. The CDR3 loop is CASSQDAGLTYEQYF. Here the CDR3 DNA reads TGCGCCAGCAGCCAAGATGCGGGACTAACCTACGAGCAGTACTTC.

J is TRBJ2-5 and V is TRBV4-2, with D possibly being TRBD1 (5 bases). V lost 1 base and J 1 base, leaving 19 bases between the germline ends. The CDR3 covers 18 residues. Germline V gene lookup returns CDR1 LGHNA and CDR2 YNFKEQ. The CDR3 region is CASSQVAAGYRGQETQYF. The DNA of the CDR3 is TGTGCCAGCAGCCAAGTGGCGGCCGGCTATAGGGGCCAAGAGACCCAGTACTTC.

In DNA form, the CDR3 reads TGTGCCAGCAGTCGAAGCGGGGGCGGGTCCTACGAGCAGTACTTC. It translates to CASSRSGGGSYEQYF. This rearrangement joins TRBV6-5 to TRBJ2-7, with 8 bases lining up with TRBD2. The length of the CDR3 is 15 residues. The junction had 7 bases not matched to a gene; V was cut back by 5 bases and J by 1 base. The germline V gene encodes CDR1 MNHEY and CDR2 SVGAGI.

This chain joins TRBV19 and TRBJ1-1; 7 nucleotides align to TRBD1. V shed 10 bases and J 6 bases; nucleotides not matched to a gene: 14. Germline V gene lookup returns CDR1 LNHDA and CDR2 SQIVND (reference sequence). The CDR3 extends over 14 amino acids. CDR3: CATAYTGASSEAFF. The CDR3 region has the DNA TGTGCCACCGCGTATACAGGGGCGTCGTCTGAAGCTTTCTTT.

The chain combines TRBV4-1 with TRBJ2-3; D remains unclear. Germline assignment: CDR1 MGHRA and CDR2 YSYEKL. V lost 0 bases to trimming and J lost 3 bases, with 13 bases between them. The CDR3 runs to 16 residues. The chain's CDR3 is CASSQDPLGRTDTQYF. The CDR3 nucleotides read TGCGCCAGCAGCCAAGACCCCCTAGGCAGAACAGATACGCAGTATTTT.